This entry lists 23 T cell receptor beta chains sequenced from one sample in a study of blood T cells in healthy people across ages. Combining a sample-barcoded 5' primer with a J-beta primer mix, a second PCR ran for roughly 6 to 11 cycles. Each CDR3 protein gets one entry after TCRdb re-called the 5' RACE reads with MiXCR. The sample contains about 720,000 distinct CDR3 sequences, approximately 21% of which appear only once. Input material: blood. These receptors originate from a man in his 70s in good health.

V usage is TRBV20-1 and J usage is TRBJ1-4; D call uncertain. CDR3 length equals 15 residues. Per the germline V gene, CDR1 is DFQATT and CDR2 is SNEGSKA (reference sequence). The V end lost 5 bases, the J end lost 0 bases, and 13 bases lay between the germline ends. The CDR3 sequence: CSAGGDLTTNEKLFF. CDR3 coding DNA: TGCAGTGCTGGAGGCGACCTAACAACTAATGAAAAACTGTTTTTT.

Of note for this clonotype: A clone one base away is much larger, so this may be a read error. The chain joins TRBV12-3 or TRBV12-4 to TRBJ2-1; possible D gene TRBD1, 6 bases. This CDR3 is 13 amino acids long. The CDR3 DNA reads TGTGCCAGCACCCGGACAGCCCCAAATGAGCAGCTCTTC. Amino acid sequence: CASTRTAPNEQLF.

The V call is TRBV25-1, the J call TRBJ2-5, with a possible D match to TRBD1 (5 bases). V shed 0 bases and J shed 2 bases, with 10 bases lying between them. The length of the CDR3 is 15 residues. CDR1 and CDR2 (germline): MGHDK, SYGVNS. CDR3 in amino acids: CASSEYGHAQETQYF. The CDR3 region has the DNA TGTGCCAGCAGTGAATATGGACACGCACAAGAGACCCAGTACTTC. The whole variable domain, remainder taken from reference TRBV25-1 and TRBJ2-5, is EADIYQTPRYLVIGTGKKITLECSQTMGHDKMYWYQQDPGMELHLIHYSYGVNSTEKGDLSSESTVSRIRTEHFPLTLESARPSHTSQYLCASSEYGHAQETQYFGPGTRLLVL.

J is TRBJ1-1 and V is TRBV29-1, with 10 positions matching TRBD1. The CDR3 loop spans 13 amino acids. Germline V gives CDR1 SQVTM, CDR2 ANQGSEA. V gave up 5 bases and J gave up 3 bases; unmatched junction bases: 3. CDR3 DNA: TGCAGCGTTCGGACAGGGGGGGACACTGAAGCTTTCTTT. Its protein product is CSVRTGGDTEAFF.

In this sample, this clonotype turned up a few times. This rearrangement joins TRBV7-9 to TRBJ2-3, with D perhaps being TRBD1 or TRBD2 (5 bases each). The CDR3 covers 16 residues. The V gene lost 6 bases and the J gene lost 0 bases, with 16 bases spanning the gap. CDR1 SEHNR and CDR2 FQNEAQ come from the germline V gene (reference sequence). CDR3 loop: CASSAVGTTSTDTQYF. The DNA of the CDR3 is TGTGCCAGCAGTGCAGTCGGGACCACTAGCACAGATACGCAGTATTTT.

There are a few counts of this clonotype. V and J are TRBV10-3 and TRBJ2-1, with 11 positions matching TRBD2. Trimming cost V 5 bases and J 7 bases; bases outside gene matches: 7. Germline CDR1 ENHRY, CDR2 SYGVKD. This CDR3 contains 15 residues. The DNA of the CDR3 is TGTGCCATCAGTACTAGCGGGAGTTTGAAAAATGAGCAGTTCTTC. This sequence encodes CAISTSGSLKNEQFF.

The chain combines TRBV5-1 with TRBJ2-1; TRBD2 aligns across 7 bases. This CDR3 is built from 17 residues. The J segment lost 5 bases and the V segment lost 2 bases, leaving 13 bases of the junction unmatched. The V gene's germline CDR1 is SGHRS and CDR2 YFSETQ. CDR3 sequence: CASSFTGGGRLDNEQFF. CDR3 sequence (DNA): TGCGCCAGCAGCTTCACGGGAGGCGGGCGGCTTGACAATGAGCAGTTCTTC.

The gene calls are TRBV6-2 or TRBV6-3 and TRBJ2-3; no reliable D call. The length of the CDR3 is 13 residues. CDR1 MNHEY and CDR2 SVGEGT come from the germline V gene. The ends were cut back, 9 bases at V and 6 bases at J, with 16 bases in the middle. CDR3 bases: TGTGCCAGTACAGAGGCCGGAAGGGATACGCAGTATTTT. The encoded protein is CASTEAGRDTQYF.

This clonotype has only a few counts. CDR3 residues: CASSYVYAINQPQHF. CDR3 in DNA: TGTGCCAGCAGTTACGTGTATGCGATCAATCAGCCCCAGCATTTT. This chain links TRBV6-6 with TRBJ1-5; D gene ambiguous. Trimming took 2 bases from V and 3 from J, leaving 11 bases between them. Germline values: CDR1 MNHNY, CDR2 SVGAGI (reference sequence). CDR3 length equals 15 residues.

This chain links TRBV18 with TRBJ2-5, with unresolved D. The J call is uncertain, as TRBJ2-7 better fits the DNA end. CDR3 length equals 13 residues. CDR1 and CDR2 (germline): KGHSH, LQKENI. The CDR3 DNA reads TGTGCCAGCTCAGCCTACAGCTCCTACGAGCAGTACGTC. Translation: CASSAYSSYEQYV.

This clonotype was found a few times. The chain joins TRBV29-1 to TRBJ1-4; tentative D call: TRBD1 (5 bases). The ends were cut back, 5 bases at V and 3 bases at J, with 10 bases in the middle. CDR1 and CDR2 from the germline V gene are SQVTM and ANQGSEA. This CDR3 is 13 amino acids long. The CDR3 reads CSVKAGPNEKLFF. CDR3 in DNA: TGCAGCGTTAAAGCGGGGCCTAATGAAAAACTGTTTTTT.

The chain links TRBV5-1 to TRBJ1-2, with 8 nucleotides matching TRBD1. This CDR3 is built from 14 residues. With 3 bases clipped from V and 8 bases from J, the junction kept 9 bases outside the gene matches. Germline assignment: CDR1 SGHRS and CDR2 YFSETQ. The CDR3 protein is CASSWDGQGDGYTF. The CDR3 nucleotides are TGCGCCAGCAGCTGGGACGGACAGGGTGACGGCTACACCTTC.

This clonotype has a handful of counts. The chain links TRBV19 to TRBJ2-5; the match to TRBD2 covers 9 bases. Losses at the gene ends were 4 bases for V and 11 bases for J; bases not matched to a gene: 14. The CDR3 runs to 15 residues. The germline gives CDR1 LNHDA, CDR2 SQIVND (reference sequence). The CDR3 here is CASSRVAGASEEQYF. The CDR3 bases are TGTGCCAGTAGTAGGGTAGCGGGGGCCTCAGAGGAGCAGTACTTC.

In this sample, this clonotype turned up a few times. The chain recombines TRBV12-3 or TRBV12-4 with TRBJ1-5; tentatively, D is TRBD1 (5 bases). CDR3 length: 14 residues. The V gene lost 5 bases and the J gene lost 2 bases, with 10 bases spanning the gap. CDR3 DNA sequence: TGTGCCAGCAGTCTACAGGTGGGCAATCAGCCCCAGCATTTT. Translation: CASSLQVGNQPQHF.

J is TRBJ2-1 and V is TRBV14; either TRBD1 or TRBD2 may supply D (5 bases each). Trimming removed 0 bases at V and 2 bases at J, with 8 bases between. The CDR3 length is 15 residues. Germline V gene sequence: CDR1 SGHDN, CDR2 FVKESK. The CDR3 DNA reads as TGTGCCAGCAGCCAAGATCCGGGGCCCTACAATGAGCAGTTCTTC. It is translated as CASSQDPGPYNEQFF.

The genes are TRBV12-3 or TRBV12-4 and TRBJ1-5; a weak D match, TRBD1 (6 bases). This CDR3 region has 14 residues. The germline V and J ends were trimmed by 5 bases and 4 bases, with 12 bases remaining between them. The CDR3 DNA sequence: TGTGCCAGCAGTCAGGGGACGGTGAATCAGCCCCAGCATTTT. Translating gives CASSQGTVNQPQHF.

This clonotype was seen a few times. The chain links TRBV19 to TRBJ2-1; 8 bases fit TRBD1. Germline V gives CDR1 LNHDA, CDR2 SQIVND (reference sequence). The trim removed 4 bases at V and 6 bases at J, leaving 8 bases unmatched. This CDR3 contains 15 residues. For the CDR3, the DNA is TGTGCCAGTAGTACCCGACAGGGGCTCCTCAATGAGCAGTTCTTC. It translates to CASSTRQGLLNEQFF. The variable domain in full, completed from reference TRBV19 and TRBJ2-1, reads DGGITQSPKYLFRKEGQNVTLSCEQNLNHDAMYWYRQDPGQGLRLIYYSQIVNDFQKGDIAEGYSVSREKKESFPLTVTSAQKNPTAFYLCASSTRQGLLNEQFFGPGTRLTVL.

The rearrangement joins TRBV5-1 to TRBJ2-1; D uncertain. Germline-derived CDR1 and CDR2 are SGHRS and YFSETQ. The CDR3 totals 11 residues. The V end was cut by 3 bases, the J end by 8 bases, with 6 bases between. CDR3 sequence: CASSSADEQFF. The CDR3, as DNA: TGCGCCAGCAGCTCCGCGGATGAGCAGTTCTTC. Looking up the rest from reference TRBV5-1 and TRBJ2-1 gives the full variable domain: KAGVTQTPRYLIKTRGQQVTLSCSPISGHRSVSWYQQTPGQGLQFLFEYFSETQRNKGNFPGRFSGRQFSNSRSEMNVSTLELGDSALYLCASSSADEQFFGPGTRLTVL.

The V gene is TRBV29-1, the J gene TRBJ1-1; 7 bases agree with TRBD1. Per germline, CDR1 SQVTM and CDR2 ANQGSEA. The CDR3 totals 13 residues. V lost 6 bases and J lost 2; bases outside the gene matches: 6. The CDR3 nucleotides are TGCAGCGTCAGCGACAGGGCAAACACTGAAGCTTTCTTT. Translated: CSVSDRANTEAFF.

A remark on this clonotype: The junction departs from germline at one end; a sequencing error may be responsible. The chain links TRBV5-1 to TRBJ1-6; TRBD1 agrees at 7 bases. The CDR3 covers 15 residues. Germline V CDR1 and CDR2: SGHRS, YFSETQ. This chain's CDR3 is CASSSTGTVNPPLHF. CDR3 bases: TGCGCCAGCAGCTCAACCGGGACAGTTAATCCACCCCTCCACTTT.

CDR3 residues: CSASGPGGLEKLFF. CDR3 in DNA: TGCAGTGCCTCCGGTCCAGGGGGCCTTGAAAAACTGTTTTTT. This chain connects TRBV20-1 to TRBJ1-4; 8 positions match TRBD1. V lost 6 bases to trimming and J lost 7 bases; unmatched junction nucleotides: 10. CDR1 and CDR2 from the germline V gene are DFQATT and SNEGSKA (reference sequence). The CDR3 spans 14 residues.

This chain links TRBV6-5 with TRBJ2-2; TRBD1 matches 9 bases. Germline trimming cut 3 bases from V and 0 bases from J; bases unmatched to any gene: 2. Germline V lookup: CDR1 MNHEY, CDR2 SVGAGI. The CDR3 runs 16 residues. The CDR3 DNA follows: TGTGCCAGCAGTTATAGACAGGGGGCGAACACCGGGGAGCTGTTTTTT. Translated: CASSYRQGANTGELFF.

The chain recombines TRBV5-6 with TRBJ1-5; perhaps TRBD1 as D (6 bases). The germline V gene encodes CDR1 SGHDT and CDR2 YYEEEE. This CDR3 is built from 15 residues. V dropped 4 bases and J dropped 4 bases, with 15 bases sitting between them. The CDR3 DNA follows: TGTGCCAGCAGCCGGTGGGGGGCTCGAAATCAGCCCCAGCATTTT. Its translation: CASSRWGARNQPQHF.